This TCR beta chain comes out of a study of blood T cell repertoires in COVID-19. The wider study: The United States, Italy and Spain were the sources of the acute and convalescent COVID-19 samples.

In the authors' methods: Reference gene primer amplification yielded estimated nucleated cell counts. TCRdb's copy holds only in-frame clones and misses some; the assay was immunoSEQ multiplex PCR. The V and J calls and the clone size are those of that table, but D and trimming were determined from the DNA. The sample has about 150,000 clones, under 90% seen once. This TCR was recovered from a woman of 80 years or more with active or convalescent COVID-19. Sample: peripheral blood.

The CDR3: CASSQNGQNYGYTF. DNA of the CDR3: TGTGCCAGCAGCCAAAACGGACAGAACTATGGCTACACCTTC. The chain combines TRBV9 with TRBJ1-2; D is possibly TRBD1 (6 bases). CDR3 size: 14 residues. Germline V lookup: CDR1 SGDLS, CDR2 YYNGEE. Trimming removed 4 bases from V and 2 bases from J, with 12 bases in between.